The 19 T cell receptor beta chains given below trace back to one sample, sequenced in a study of T-cell reconstitution after alpha-beta-depleted transplantation in children. A library of TCRbeta sequences, prepared with unique molecular identifiers, was generated. MiXCR, run by TCRdb on the PCR reads, gives a single entry per CDR3 protein. The sample has 55,000 to 90,000 distinct CDR3 sequences; 4.9% are singletons. The sample was PBMCs, mostly from graft donor cells, taken 180 days after TCRalphabeta/CD19-depleted stem cell transplant. Receptor source: a boy less than two years old who had a stem cell transplant for acute myeloid leukemia, so the T cells may come from the graft donor.

This clonotype was detected ten times or more. The chain uses TRBV9 and TRBJ2-5, with D unclear. Germline V lookup: CDR1 SGDLS, CDR2 YYNGEE. Trimming took 0 bases from V and 4 from J, leaving 7 bases between them. This CDR3 region has 13 residues. The CDR3 protein is CASSVDWGETQYF. CDR3 nucleotides: TGTGCCAGCAGCGTAGATTGGGGAGAGACCCAGTACTTC.

There are many counts of this clonotype. The V gene is TRBV19, the J gene TRBJ2-5; D uncertain. Germline CDR1 is LNHDA and CDR2 is SQIVND (reference sequence). The germline V and J ends were trimmed by 1 base and 0 bases, with 3 bases remaining between them. The CDR3 length is 13 residues. The CDR3 DNA is TGTGCCAGTAGTATAGGCAACCAAGAGACCCAGTACTTC. It is translated as CASSIGNQETQYF.

On this clonotype: A junction boundary mismatches the germline segment, possibly from a read error. In DNA form, the CDR3 reads TGTGCCCGCAGTTACCCGCTGGGCTTGGCGGGGCTCGCCTACAATGAGCAGTTCTTC. Its translation is CARSYPLGLAGLAYNEQFF. The V call is TRBV6-7, the J call TRBJ2-1; a possible D gene is TRBD2 (6 bases). TRBV6-7 is filed as an ORF, its function uncertain. This CDR3 spans 19 amino acids.

In its sample, this clonotype was seen many times. V and J are TRBV5-1 and TRBJ2-7; D tentatively reads TRBD1 or TRBD2 (7 bases each). Germline CDR1 and CDR2: SGHRS and YFSETQ. CDR3 length equals 16 residues. V shed 4 bases and J shed 6 bases, with 23 bases lying between them. CDR3 bases: TGCGCCAGCAGCGCCTGGACAGGTTTCAGCGGGGTCGAGCAGTACTTC. Encoded protein: CASSAWTGFSGVEQYF.

The sample holds many counts of this clonotype. The chain is built from TRBV11-2 and TRBJ1-3, with 7 bases aligning to TRBD1. The junction had 10 bases not matched to a gene; V was cut back by 5 bases and J by 0 bases. Germline V CDR1 and CDR2: SGHAT, FQNNGV. The CDR3 extends over 17 amino acids. CDR3: CASSQRTGWTSGNTIYF. CDR3 bases: TGTGCCAGCAGCCAGCGGACAGGTTGGACCTCTGGAAACACCATATATTTT.

In its sample, this clonotype was seen many times. CDR3 sequence reads: CASSEDSFQETQYF. CDR3 in DNA: TGCGCCAGCAGTGAGGACAGCTTCCAAGAGACCCAGTACTTC. V usage is TRBV10-2 and J usage is TRBJ2-5; tentative D call: TRBD1 (5 bases). This CDR3 has 14 residues. Germline CDR1 WSHSY, CDR2 SAAADI. V shed 2 bases and J shed 1 base, with 8 bases lying between them.

This clonotype appeared many times. This chain uses TRBV5-1 with TRBJ2-3, with D perhaps matching TRBD1 (6 bases). Germline CDR1 SGHRS, CDR2 YFSETQ. The germline V and J ends were trimmed by 1 base and 4 bases, with 13 bases remaining between them. The CDR3 totals 15 residues. The CDR3 DNA reads TGCGCCAGCAGCTTGTGGCAGGGGTCGCCAGATACGCAGTATTTT. This gives the protein CASSLWQGSPDTQYF.

This clonotype was recorded many times. The V call is TRBV20-1, the J call TRBJ2-7, with D tentatively TRBD1 (7 bases). Germline assignment: CDR1 DFQATT and CDR2 SNEGSKA (reference sequence). The CDR3 contains 16 residues. V was shortened by 2 bases and J by 1 base, with 18 bases between the two germline ends. CDR3 nucleotides: TGCAGTGCTAGAAAGGCGGGACAGCCGAATTCCTACGAGCAGTACGTC. Translated: CSARKAGQPNSYEQYV.

This clonotype was counted at least ten times. CDR3 DNA: TGTGCCAGCAGCTCCAACCGGGACAGGGCTCCGGAAGCTTTCTTT. Translating gives CASSSNRDRAPEAFF. V usage is TRBV7-8 and J usage is TRBJ1-1, with 9 bases that match TRBD1. Germline trimming cut 4 bases from V and 8 bases from J; bases unmatched to any gene: 11. Germline CDR1 reads SGHVS; CDR2 reads FQNEAQ. CDR3 length: 15 amino acids.

This clonotype was detected ten times or more. The rearrangement joins TRBV12-3 or TRBV12-4 to TRBJ2-3; D tentatively reads TRBD1 or TRBD2 (5 bases each). The CDR3 covers 19 residues. V dropped 7 bases and J dropped 4 bases, with 30 bases sitting between them. The chain's CDR3 is CASTLRGASVGPLADTQYF. In nucleotides, the CDR3 is TGTGCCAGCACCCTGAGAGGGGCATCGGTCGGGCCACTGGCAGATACGCAGTATTTT.

This clonotype showed up many times. The chain combines TRBV7-9 with TRBJ1-2; TRBD1 matches 11 bases. Germline-derived CDR1 and CDR2 are SEHNR and FQNEAQ (reference sequence). V shed 7 bases and J 3 bases; nucleotides not matched to a gene: 13. The CDR3 runs to 17 residues. CDR3: CASNIYSGQGVHYGYTF. The CDR3 DNA follows: TGTGCCAGCAACATCTACTCGGGACAGGGGGTTCACTATGGCTACACCTTC.

This clonotype has at least ten counts. The chain combines TRBV7-2 with TRBJ2-7; TRBD1 is a possible D gene (6 bases). Germline CDR1 is SGHTA and CDR2 is FQGNSA. V lost 2 bases and J lost 0, with 14 bases in between. The CDR3 sequence is 16 residues long. CDR3 bases: TGTGCCAGCAGCTTATCAGGGGTGAGCATCTCCTACGAGCAGTACTTC. Its translation: CASSLSGVSISYEQYF.

This clonotype was detected ten times or more. This chain uses TRBV18 with TRBJ1-6; D perhaps matches TRBD1 (6 bases). CDR3 length: 17 residues. V shed 3 bases and J shed 0 bases, with 12 bases lying between them. Germline assignment: CDR1 KGHSH and CDR2 LQKENI. CDR3 DNA sequence: TGTGCCAGCTCACCGAGGACAGCCAGCTCCTATAATTCACCCCTCCACTTT. Protein product: CASSPRTASSYNSPLHF.

This clonotype was counted at least ten times. The gene calls are TRBV14 and TRBJ2-5, with a tentative D call TRBD2 (6 bases). CDR3 length: 14 amino acids. Between the trimmed V and J ends, which lost 3 bases and 5 bases, there was a span of 13 bases. Germline V CDR1 and CDR2: SGHDN, FVKESK. CDR3 amino acids: CASSHPGLRETQYF. DNA for the CDR3: TGTGCCAGCAGCCACCCGGGACTTAGGGAGACCCAGTACTTC. The variable domain in full, with the rest retrieved from reference TRBV14 and TRBJ2-5, is EAGVTQFPSHSVIEKGQTVTLRCDPISGHDNLYWYRRVMGKEIKFLLHFVKESKQDESGMPNNRFLAERTGGTYSTLKVQPAELEDSGVYFCASSHPGLRETQYFGPGTRLLVL.

This clonotype was recorded many times. The chain's CDR3 is CASSFETGGTYGYTF. CDR3 DNA: TGTGCCAGCAGCTTTGAGACAGGGGGGACCTATGGCTACACCTTC. This chain connects TRBV7-9 to TRBJ1-2, with TRBD1 matching 9 bases. There are 15 residues in the CDR3. Germline-derived CDR1 and CDR2 are SEHNR and FQNEAQ (reference sequence). The V segment lost 3 bases and the J segment 4 bases; nucleotides outside the gene matches: 6.

Ten or more counts support this clonotype. The J gene is TRBJ2-2, the V gene TRBV5-1; 11 bases are a match to TRBD2. The CDR3 length is 16 residues. V gave up 2 bases and J gave up 3 bases; unmatched junction bases: 3. Germline CDR1 reads SGHRS; CDR2 reads YFSETQ. As DNA, the CDR3 is TGCGCCAGCAGCTTCTTACTAGCGGGGGACACCGGGGAGCTGTTTTTT. Encoded protein: CASSFLLAGDTGELFF.

This clonotype was picked up many times. The genes are TRBV19 and TRBJ1-2, with a weak D call TRBD1 (6 bases). Trimming pared 6 bases from V and 4 bases from J, leaving 36 bases between. CDR1 is LNHDA and CDR2 is SQIVND in the germline V gene (reference sequence). CDR3 length equals 21 residues. The CDR3 reads CASSLNFLLRGLGSIRYGYTF. The CDR3 region has the DNA TGTGCCAGTAGCCTCAACTTTCTTCTCAGGGGTCTGGGGTCTATCCGCTATGGCTACACCTTC.

This clonotype was counted ten times or more. V is TRBV5-5 and J is TRBJ2-2; D call uncertain. Germline CDR1 and CDR2: SGHKS and YYEKEE (reference sequence). CDR3 length: 14 amino acids. The ends were cut back, 4 bases at V and 1 base at J, with 8 bases in the middle. CDR3 nucleotides: TGTGCCAGCAGCCTTAGGTGGAACACCGGGGAGCTGTTTTTT. Protein sequence: CASSLRWNTGELFF.

This clonotype was observed at least ten times. The V and J genes are TRBV12-3 or TRBV12-4 and TRBJ2-7; 7 bases match TRBD2. The CDR3 extends over 13 amino acids. The V and J ends lost 0 bases and 6 bases, in that order; junction bases with no gene match: 2. The CDR3 loop is CASSLAGGTEQYF. The CDR3 DNA reads TGTGCCAGCAGTTTAGCGGGGGGGACCGAGCAGTACTTC.